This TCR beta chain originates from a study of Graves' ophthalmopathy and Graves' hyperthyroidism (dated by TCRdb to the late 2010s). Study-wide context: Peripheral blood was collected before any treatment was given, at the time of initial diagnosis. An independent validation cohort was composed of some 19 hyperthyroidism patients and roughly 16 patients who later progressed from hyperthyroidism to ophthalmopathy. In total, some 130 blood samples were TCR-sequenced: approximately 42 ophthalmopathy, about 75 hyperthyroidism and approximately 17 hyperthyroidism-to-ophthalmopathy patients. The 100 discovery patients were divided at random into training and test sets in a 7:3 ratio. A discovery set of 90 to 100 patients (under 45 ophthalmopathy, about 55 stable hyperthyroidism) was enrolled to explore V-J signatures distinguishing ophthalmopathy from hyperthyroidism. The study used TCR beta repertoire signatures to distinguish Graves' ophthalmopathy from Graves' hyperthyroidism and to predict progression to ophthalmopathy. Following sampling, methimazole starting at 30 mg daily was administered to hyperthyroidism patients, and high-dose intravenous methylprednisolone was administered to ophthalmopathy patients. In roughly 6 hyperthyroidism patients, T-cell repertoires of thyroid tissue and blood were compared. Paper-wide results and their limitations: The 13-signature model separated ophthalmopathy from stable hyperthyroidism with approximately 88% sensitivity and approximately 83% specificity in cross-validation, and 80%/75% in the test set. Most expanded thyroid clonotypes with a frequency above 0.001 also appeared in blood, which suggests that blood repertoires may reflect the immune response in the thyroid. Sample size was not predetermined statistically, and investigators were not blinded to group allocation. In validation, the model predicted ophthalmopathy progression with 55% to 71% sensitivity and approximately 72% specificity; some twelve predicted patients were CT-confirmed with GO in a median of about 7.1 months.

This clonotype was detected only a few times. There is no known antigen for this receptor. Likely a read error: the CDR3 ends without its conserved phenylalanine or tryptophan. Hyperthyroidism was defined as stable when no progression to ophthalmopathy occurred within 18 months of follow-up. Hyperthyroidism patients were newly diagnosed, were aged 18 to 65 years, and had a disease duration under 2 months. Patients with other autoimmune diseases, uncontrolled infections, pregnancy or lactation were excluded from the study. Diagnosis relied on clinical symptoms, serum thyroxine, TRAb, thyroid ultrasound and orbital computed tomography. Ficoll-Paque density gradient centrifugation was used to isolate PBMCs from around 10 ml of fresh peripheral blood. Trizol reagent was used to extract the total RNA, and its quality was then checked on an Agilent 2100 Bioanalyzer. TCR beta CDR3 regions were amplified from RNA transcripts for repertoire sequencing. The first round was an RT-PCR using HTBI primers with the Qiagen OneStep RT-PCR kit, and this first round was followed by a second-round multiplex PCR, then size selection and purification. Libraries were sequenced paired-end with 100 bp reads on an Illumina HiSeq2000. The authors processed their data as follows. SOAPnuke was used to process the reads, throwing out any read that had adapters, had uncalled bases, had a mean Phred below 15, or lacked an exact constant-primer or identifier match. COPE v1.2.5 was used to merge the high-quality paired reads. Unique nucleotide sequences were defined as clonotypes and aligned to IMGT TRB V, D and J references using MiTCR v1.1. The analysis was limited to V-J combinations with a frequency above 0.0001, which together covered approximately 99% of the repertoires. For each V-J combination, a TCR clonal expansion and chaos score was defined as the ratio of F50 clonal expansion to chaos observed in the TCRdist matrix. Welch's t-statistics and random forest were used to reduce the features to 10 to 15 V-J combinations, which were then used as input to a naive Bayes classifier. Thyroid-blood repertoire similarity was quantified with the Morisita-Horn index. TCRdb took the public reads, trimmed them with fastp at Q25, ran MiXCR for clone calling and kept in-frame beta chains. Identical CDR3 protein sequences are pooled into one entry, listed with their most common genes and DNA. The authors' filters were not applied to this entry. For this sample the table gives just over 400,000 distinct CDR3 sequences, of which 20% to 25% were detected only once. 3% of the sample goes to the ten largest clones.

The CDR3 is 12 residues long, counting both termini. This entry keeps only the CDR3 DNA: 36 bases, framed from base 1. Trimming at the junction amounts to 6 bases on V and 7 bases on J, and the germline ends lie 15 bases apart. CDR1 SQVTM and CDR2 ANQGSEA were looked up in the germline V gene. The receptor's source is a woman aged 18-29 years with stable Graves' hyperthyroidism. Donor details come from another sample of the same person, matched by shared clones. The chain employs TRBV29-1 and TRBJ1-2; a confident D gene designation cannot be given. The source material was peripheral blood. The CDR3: CSVHGGVSGYTL. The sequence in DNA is TGCAGCGTGCACGGTGGGGTTAGTGGCTACACCCTC.